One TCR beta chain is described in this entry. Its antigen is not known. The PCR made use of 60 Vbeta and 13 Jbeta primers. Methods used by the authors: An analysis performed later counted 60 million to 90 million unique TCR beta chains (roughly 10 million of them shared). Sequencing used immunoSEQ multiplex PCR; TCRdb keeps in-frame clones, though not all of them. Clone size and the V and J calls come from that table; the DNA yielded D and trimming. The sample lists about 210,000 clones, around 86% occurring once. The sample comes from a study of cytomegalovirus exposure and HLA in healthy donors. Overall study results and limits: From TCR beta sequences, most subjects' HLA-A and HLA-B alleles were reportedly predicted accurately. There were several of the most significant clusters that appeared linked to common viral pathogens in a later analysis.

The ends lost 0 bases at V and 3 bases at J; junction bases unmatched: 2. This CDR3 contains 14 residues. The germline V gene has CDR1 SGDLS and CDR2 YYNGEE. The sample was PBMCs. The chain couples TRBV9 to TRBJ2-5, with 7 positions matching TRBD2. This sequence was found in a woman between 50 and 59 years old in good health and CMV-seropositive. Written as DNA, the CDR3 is TGTGCCAGCAGCGTAGGTGGGACTAAAGAGACCCAGTACTTC. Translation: CASSVGGTKETQYF.